This T cell receptor (beta chain) was captured by sequencing in a study of T cell repertoires in cytomegalovirus infection. Study-level information: Alongside well-studied HLA-B-restricted CMV epitopes, recently identified HLA-C-restricted CMV epitopes were also used.

This clonotype was seen more than once but under ten times. What it binds is not known. Per the germline V gene, CDR1 is SGHVS and CDR2 is FNYEAQ. This CDR3 comprises 14 residues. Trimming removed 5 bases at V and 6 bases at J, with 17 bases between. TCRdb re-called the reads with MiXCR, one entry per CDR3 protein. The table lists about 63,000 distinct CDR3 sequences, 20% to 25% of them singletons. The sequencing here drew on CD8+ T cells from cultured PBMCs, taken from culture after CMV antigen stimulation. The receptor was derived from a human donor in good health (CMV status not recorded). Some clones in this sample may be carry-over from other donors' samples. The chain uses TRBV7-6 and TRBJ2-7, with a tentative D call TRBD2 (6 bases). The CDR3 bases are TGTGCCAGCAGCCCTACCGGGGGTCTGAGCGAGCAGTACTTC. Translation: CASSPTGGLSEQYF.